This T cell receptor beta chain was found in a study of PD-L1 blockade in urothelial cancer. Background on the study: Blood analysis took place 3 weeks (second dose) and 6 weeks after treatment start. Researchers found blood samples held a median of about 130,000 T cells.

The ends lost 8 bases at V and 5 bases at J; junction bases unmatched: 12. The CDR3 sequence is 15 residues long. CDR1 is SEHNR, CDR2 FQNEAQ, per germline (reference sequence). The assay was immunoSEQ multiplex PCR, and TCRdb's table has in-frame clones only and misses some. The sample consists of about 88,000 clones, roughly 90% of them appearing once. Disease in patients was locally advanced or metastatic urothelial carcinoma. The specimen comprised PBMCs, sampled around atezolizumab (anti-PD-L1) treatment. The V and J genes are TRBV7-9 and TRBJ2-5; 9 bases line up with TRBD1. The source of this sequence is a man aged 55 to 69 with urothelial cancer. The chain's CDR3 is CASLLSGDREETQYF. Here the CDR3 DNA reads TGTGCCAGCCTGCTGTCGGGGGACAGGGAGGAGACCCAGTACTTC.